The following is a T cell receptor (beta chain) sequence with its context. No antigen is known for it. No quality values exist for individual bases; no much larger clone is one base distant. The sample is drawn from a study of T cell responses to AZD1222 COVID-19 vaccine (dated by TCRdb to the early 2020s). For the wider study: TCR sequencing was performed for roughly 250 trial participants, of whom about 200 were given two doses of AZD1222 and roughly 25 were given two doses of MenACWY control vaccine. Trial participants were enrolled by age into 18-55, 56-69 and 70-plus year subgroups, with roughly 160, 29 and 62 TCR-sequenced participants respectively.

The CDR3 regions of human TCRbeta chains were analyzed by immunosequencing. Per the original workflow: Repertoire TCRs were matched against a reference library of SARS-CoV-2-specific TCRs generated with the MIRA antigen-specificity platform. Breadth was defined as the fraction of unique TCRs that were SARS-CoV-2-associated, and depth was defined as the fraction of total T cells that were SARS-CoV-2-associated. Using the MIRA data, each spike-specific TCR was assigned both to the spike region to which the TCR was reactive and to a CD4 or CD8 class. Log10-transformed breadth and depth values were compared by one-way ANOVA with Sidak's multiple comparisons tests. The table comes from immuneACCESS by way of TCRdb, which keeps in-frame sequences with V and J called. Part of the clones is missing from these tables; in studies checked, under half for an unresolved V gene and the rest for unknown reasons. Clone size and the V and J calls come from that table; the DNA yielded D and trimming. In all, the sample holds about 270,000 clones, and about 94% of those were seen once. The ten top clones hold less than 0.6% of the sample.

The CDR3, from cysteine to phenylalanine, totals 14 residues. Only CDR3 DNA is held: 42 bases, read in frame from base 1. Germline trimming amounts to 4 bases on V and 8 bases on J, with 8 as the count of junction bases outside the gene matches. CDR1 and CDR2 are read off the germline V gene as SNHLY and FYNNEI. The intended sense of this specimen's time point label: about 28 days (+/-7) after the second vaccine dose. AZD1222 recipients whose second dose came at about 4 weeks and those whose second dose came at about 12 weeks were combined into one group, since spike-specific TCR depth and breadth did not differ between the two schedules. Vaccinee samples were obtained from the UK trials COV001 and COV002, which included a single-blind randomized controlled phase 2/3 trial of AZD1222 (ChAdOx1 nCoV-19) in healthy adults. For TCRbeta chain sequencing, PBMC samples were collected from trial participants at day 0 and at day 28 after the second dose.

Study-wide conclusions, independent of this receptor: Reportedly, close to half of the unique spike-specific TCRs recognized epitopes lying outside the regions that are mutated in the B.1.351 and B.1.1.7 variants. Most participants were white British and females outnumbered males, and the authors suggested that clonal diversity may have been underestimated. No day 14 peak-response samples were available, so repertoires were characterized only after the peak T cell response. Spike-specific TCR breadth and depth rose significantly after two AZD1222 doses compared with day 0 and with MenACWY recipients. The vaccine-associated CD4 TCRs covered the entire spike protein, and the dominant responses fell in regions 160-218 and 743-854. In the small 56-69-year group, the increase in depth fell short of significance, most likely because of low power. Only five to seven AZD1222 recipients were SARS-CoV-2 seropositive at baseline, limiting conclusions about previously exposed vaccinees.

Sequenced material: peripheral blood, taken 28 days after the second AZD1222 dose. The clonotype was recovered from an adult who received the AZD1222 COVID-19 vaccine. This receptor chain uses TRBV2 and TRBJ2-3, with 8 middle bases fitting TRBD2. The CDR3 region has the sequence CASSAAGGSTTQYF. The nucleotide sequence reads TGTGCCAGCAGTGCGGCGGGGGGATCGACTACGCAGTATTTT.